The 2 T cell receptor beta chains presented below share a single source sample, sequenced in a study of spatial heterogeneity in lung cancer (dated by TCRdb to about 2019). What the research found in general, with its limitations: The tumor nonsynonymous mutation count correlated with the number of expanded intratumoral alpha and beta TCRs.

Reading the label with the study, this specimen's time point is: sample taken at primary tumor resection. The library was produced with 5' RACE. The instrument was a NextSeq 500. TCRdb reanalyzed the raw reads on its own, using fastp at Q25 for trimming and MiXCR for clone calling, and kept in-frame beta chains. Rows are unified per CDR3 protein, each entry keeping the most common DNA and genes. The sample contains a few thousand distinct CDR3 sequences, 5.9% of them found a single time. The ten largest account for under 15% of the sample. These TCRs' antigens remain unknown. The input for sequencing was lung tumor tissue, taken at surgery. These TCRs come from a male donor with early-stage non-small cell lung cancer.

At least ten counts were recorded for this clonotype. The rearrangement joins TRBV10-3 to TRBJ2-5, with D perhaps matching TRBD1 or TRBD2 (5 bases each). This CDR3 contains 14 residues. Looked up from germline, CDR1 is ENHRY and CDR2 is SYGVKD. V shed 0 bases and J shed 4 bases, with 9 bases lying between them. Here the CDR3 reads CAISESTGRETQYF. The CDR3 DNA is TGTGCCATCAGTGAGTCGACGGGGCGAGAGACCCAGTACTTC.

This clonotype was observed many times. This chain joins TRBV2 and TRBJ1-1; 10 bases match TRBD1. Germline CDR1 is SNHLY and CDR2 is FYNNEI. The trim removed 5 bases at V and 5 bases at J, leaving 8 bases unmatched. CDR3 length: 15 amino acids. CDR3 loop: CASSNRDRGTTEAFF. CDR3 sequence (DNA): TGTGCCAGCAGTAACCGGGACAGGGGAACGACTGAAGCTTTCTTT.